The present T cell receptor beta chain was sequenced within a study of a mutant IDH1 vaccine in newly diagnosed glioma. Study as a whole: Treated patients had a mean age of approximately 40 years and a roughly 60% male, about 40% female split. Notes on the study in general: It was about 93% of patients that developed vaccine-induced immune responses.

This CDR3 has 16 amino acids. Trimming removed 1 base from V and 1 base from J, with 11 bases in between. From germline, CDR1 is SGHVS and CDR2 FQNEAQ. Points on this clone: The antigen is unknown.

Generated by immunoSEQ multiplex PCR, the TCRdb table keeps only in-frame clones and is missing some. The table shows around 59,000 clones, with about 90% occurring only once. Time point defined: baseline, week 1 (first vaccination visit). As for treatment: pre-vaccination baseline after standard-of-care therapy. New WHO grade 3 or 4 astrocytomas that were IDH1-mutant and ATRX-lost occurred in the donors. Here the sequenced sample was PBMCs, taken from a glioma patient treated with radiotherapy, temozolomide or both. This TCR was recovered from a man between 50 and 59 years old with glioma. The chain links TRBV7-8 to TRBJ1-5; D is possibly TRBD1 (5 bases). The CDR3 bases are TGTGCCAGCAGCTTAGGACGAGGGGTCAGCAATCAGCCCCAGCATTTT. Amino acid sequence: CASSLGRGVSNQPQHF.